This T cell receptor beta chain derives from a study of neurological immune-mediated disorders. Study conclusions and caveats: Patients with HTLV-1-associated myelopathy showed the most TCR clonal expansion. Those with multiple sclerosis showed the least, falling below healthy controls.

CDR3 length: 14 residues. V was clipped by 5 bases and J by 9 bases; unmatched bases: 13. Germline V gene data show CDR1 as SGHRS and CDR2 as YFSETQ. Each CDR3 protein gets one entry after TCRdb re-called the 5' RACE reads with MiXCR. The sample lists tens of thousands of distinct CDR3 sequences; 10% were seen once. Ten or more counts support this clonotype. No antigen is known for it. Regarding time point: longitudinal time-point 1 (baseline). Where libraries were unsorted, they were derived from 2 million PBMCs stored at -80 degrees C. Source material: PBMCs. The rearrangement links TRBV5-1 to TRBJ2-7; 8 bases fit TRBD1. This receptor was identified in a man in his thirties or forties in good health. The CDR3 here is CASRLRSTGVSQYF. The CDR3 bases are TGCGCCAGCAGGCTGAGATCGACAGGGGTTTCGCAGTACTTC.